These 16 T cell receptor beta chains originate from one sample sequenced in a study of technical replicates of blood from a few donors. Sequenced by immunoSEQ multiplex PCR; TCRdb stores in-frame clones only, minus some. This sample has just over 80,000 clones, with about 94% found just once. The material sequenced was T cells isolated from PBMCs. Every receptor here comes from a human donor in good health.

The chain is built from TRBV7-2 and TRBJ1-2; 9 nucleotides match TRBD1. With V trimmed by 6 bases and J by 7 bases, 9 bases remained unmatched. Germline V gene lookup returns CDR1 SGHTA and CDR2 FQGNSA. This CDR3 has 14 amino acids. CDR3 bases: TGTGCCAGCAGTATAACAGGGGGCAACGGTGGCTACACCTTC. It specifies CASSITGGNGGYTF.

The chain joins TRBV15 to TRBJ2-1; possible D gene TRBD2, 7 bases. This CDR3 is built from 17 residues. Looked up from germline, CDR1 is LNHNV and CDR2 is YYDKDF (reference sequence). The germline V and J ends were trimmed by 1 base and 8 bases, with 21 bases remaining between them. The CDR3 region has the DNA TGTGCCACCAGCAGAGGTTTAGGGGGGAGGGCCAGCGATGAGCAGTTCTTC. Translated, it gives CATSRGLGGRASDEQFF.

CDR3 DNA: TGCGCCAGCAGCCAAGAAGCGGGGCCCTACGAGCAGTACTTC. This encodes CASSQEAGPYEQYF. This chain uses TRBV4-3 with TRBJ2-7; 7 nucleotides agree with TRBD2. The CDR3 extends over 14 amino acids. CDR1 and CDR2 from the germline V gene are LGHNA and YSLEER. V gave up 0 bases and J gave up 2 bases; unmatched junction bases: 1.

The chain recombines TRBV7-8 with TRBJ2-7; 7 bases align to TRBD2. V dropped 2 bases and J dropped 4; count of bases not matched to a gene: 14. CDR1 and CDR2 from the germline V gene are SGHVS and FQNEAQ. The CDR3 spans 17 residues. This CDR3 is CASSLRPRTSQGYEQYF. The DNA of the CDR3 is TGTGCCAGCAGCTTAAGGCCGAGGACTAGTCAGGGTTACGAGCAGTACTTC. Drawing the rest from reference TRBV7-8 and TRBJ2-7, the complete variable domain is GAGVSQSPRYKVAKRGQDVALRCDPISGHVSLFWYQQALGQGPEFLTYFQNEAQLDKSGLPSDRFFAERPEGSVSTLKIQRTQQEDSAVYLCASSLRPRTSQGYEQYFGPGTRLTVT.

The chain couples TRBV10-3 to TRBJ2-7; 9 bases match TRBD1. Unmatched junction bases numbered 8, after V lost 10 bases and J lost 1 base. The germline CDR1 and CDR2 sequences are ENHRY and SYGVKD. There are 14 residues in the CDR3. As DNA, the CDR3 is TGTGCCACCTTCCCGGGACAGGGTTCCTACGAGCAGTACTTC. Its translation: CATFPGQGSYEQYF.

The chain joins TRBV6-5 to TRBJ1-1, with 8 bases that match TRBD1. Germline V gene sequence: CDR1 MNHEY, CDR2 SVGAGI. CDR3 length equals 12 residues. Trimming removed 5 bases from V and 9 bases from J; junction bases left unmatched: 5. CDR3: CASSTGQGKAFF. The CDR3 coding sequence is TGTGCCAGCAGTACAGGACAGGGAAAAGCTTTCTTT.

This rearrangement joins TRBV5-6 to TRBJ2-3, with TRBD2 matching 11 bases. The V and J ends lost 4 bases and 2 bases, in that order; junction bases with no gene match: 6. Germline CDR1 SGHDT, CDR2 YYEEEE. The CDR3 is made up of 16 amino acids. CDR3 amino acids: CASSPRLAGFTDTQYF. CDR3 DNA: TGTGCCAGCAGCCCAAGACTAGCGGGGTTCACAGATACGCAGTATTTT. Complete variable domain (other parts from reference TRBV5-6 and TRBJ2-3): DAGVTQSPTHLIKTRGQQVTLRCSPKSGHDTVSWYQQALGQGPQFIFQYYEEEERQRGNFPDRFSGHQFPNYSSELNVNALLLGDSALYLCASSPRLAGFTDTQYFGPGTRLTVL.

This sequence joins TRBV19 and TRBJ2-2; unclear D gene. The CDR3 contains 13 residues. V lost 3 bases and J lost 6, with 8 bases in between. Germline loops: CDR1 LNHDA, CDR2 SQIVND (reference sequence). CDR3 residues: CASSITLAGELFF. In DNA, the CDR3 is TGTGCCAGTAGTATCACCTTAGCCGGGGAGCTGTTTTTT.

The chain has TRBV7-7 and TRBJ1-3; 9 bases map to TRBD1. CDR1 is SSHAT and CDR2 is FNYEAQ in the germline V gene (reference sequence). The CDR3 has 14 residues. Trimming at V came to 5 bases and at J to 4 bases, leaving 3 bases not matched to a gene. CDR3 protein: CASSPGTGGNTIYF. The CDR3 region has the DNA TGTGCCAGCAGCCCCGGGACAGGGGGAAACACCATATATTTT.

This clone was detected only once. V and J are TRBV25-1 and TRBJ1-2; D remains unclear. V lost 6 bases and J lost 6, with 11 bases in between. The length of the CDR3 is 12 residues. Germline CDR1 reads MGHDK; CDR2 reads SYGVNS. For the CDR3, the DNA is TGTGCCAGCAGGAAACAAATTGATGGCTACACCTTC. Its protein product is CASRKQIDGYTF.

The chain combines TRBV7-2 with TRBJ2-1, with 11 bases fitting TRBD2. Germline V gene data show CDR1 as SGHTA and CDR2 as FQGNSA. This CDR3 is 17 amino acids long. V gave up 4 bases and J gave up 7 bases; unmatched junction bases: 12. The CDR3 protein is CASSSTWTSGPSNEQFF. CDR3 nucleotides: TGTGCCAGCAGCTCGACCTGGACTAGCGGGCCCTCTAATGAGCAGTTCTTC.

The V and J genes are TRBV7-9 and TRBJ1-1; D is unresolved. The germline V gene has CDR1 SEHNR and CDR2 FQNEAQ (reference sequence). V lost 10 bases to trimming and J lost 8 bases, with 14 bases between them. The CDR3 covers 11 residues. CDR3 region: CAIPRGLEAFF. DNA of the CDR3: TGTGCCATCCCTAGAGGGTTAGAAGCTTTCTTT.

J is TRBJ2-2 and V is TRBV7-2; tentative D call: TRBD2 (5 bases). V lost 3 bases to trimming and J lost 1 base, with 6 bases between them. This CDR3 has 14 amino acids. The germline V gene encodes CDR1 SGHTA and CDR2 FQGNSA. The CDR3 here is CASSFSGNTGELFF. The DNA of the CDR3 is TGTGCCAGCAGCTTCAGCGGGAACACCGGGGAGCTGTTTTTT.

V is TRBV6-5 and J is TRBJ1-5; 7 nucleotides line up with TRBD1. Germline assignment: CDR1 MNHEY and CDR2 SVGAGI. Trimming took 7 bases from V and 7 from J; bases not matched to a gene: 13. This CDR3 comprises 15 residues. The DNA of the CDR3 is TGTGCCAGCACTCCGGGATTGAGACAGGGACAGCCCCAGCATTTT. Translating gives CASTPGLRQGQPQHF.

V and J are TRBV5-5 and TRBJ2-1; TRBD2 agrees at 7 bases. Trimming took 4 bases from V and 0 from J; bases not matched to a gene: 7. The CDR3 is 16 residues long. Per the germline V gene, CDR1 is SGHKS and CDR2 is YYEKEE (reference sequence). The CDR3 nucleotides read TGTGCCAGCAGCCCATCGGGCGGGAGCTCCTACAATGAGCAGTTCTTC. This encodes CASSPSGGSSYNEQFF.

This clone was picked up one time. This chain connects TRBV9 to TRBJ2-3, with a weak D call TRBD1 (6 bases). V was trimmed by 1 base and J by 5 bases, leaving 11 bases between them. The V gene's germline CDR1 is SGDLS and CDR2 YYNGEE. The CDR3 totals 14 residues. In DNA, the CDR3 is TGTGCCAGCAGCGTAAGACAGGCGGGAGATACGCAGTATTTT. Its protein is CASSVRQAGDTQYF. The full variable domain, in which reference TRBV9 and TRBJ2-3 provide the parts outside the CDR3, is DSGVTQTPKHLITATGQRVTLRCSPRSGDLSVYWYQQSLDQGLQFLIQYYNGEERAKGNILERFSAQQFPDLHSELNLSSLELGDSALYFCASSVRQAGDTQYFGPGTRLTVL.